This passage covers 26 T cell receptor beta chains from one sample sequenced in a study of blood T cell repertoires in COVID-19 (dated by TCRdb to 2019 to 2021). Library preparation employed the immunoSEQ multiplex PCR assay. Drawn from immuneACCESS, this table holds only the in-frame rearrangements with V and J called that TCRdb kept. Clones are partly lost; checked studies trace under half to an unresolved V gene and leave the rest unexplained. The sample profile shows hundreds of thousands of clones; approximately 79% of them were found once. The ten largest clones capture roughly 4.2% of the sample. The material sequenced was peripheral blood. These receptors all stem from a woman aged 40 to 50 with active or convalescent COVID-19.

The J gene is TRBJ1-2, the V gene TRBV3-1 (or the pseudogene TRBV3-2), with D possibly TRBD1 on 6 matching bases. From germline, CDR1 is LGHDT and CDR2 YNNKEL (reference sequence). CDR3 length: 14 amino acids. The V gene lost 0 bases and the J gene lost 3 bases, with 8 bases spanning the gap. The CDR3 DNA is TGTGCCAGCAGCCAAGAGGGACACGACTATGGCTACACCTTC. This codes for CASSQEGHDYGYTF.

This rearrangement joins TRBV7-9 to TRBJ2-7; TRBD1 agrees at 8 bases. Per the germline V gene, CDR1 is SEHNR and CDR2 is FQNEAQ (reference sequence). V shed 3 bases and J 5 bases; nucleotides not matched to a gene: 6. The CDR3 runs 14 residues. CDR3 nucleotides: TGTGCCAGCAGCTTCGACAGGGGTAAGGACGAGCAGTACTTC. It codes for CASSFDRGKDEQYF.

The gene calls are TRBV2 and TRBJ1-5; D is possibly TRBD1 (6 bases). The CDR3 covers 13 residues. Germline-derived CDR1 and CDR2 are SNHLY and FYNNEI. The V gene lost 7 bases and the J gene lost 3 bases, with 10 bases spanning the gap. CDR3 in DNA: TGTGCCAGCACCAGGACAGTCAATCAGCCCCAGCATTTT. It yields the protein CASTRTVNQPQHF.

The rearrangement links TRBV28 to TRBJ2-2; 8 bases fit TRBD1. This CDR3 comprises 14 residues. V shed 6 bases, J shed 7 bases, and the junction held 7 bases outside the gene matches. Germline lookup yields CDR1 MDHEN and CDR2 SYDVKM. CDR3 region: CASSWDRRNGELFF. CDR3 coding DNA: TGTGCCAGCAGCTGGGACAGGCGTAACGGGGAGCTGTTTTTT.

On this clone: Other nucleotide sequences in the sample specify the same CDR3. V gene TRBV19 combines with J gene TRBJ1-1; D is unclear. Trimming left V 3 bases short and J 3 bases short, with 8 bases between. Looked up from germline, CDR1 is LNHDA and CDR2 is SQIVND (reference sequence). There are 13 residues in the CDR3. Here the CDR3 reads CASSIGRDTEAFF. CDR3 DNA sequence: TGTGCCAGTAGTATCGGCCGGGACACTGAAGCTTTCTTT.

This chain's CDR3 is CASSPDKNTEAFF. The CDR3 nucleotides read TGTGCCAGCAGCCCCGACAAGAACACTGAAGCTTTCTTT. The gene calls are TRBV7-9 and TRBJ1-1; D is undetermined. The CDR3 has 13 amino acids. Trimming cost V 5 bases and J 1 base, with 8 bases left between them. Germline V lookup: CDR1 SEHNR, CDR2 FQNEAQ (reference sequence).

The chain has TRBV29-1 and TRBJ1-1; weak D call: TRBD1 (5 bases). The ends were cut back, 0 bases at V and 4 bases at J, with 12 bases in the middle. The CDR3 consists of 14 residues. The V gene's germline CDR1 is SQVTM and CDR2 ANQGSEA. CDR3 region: CSVEDGGRPTEAFF. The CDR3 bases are TGCAGCGTTGAAGATGGGGGGAGGCCCACTGAAGCTTTCTTT. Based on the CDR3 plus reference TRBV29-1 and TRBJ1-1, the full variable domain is SAVISQKPSRDICQRGTSLTIQCQVDSQVTMMFWYRQQPGQSLTLIATANQGSEATYESGFVIDKFPISRPNLTFSTLTVSNMSPEDSSIYLCSVEDGGRPTEAFFGQGTRLTVV.

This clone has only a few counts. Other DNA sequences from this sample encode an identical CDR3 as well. The CDR3 loop reads CASSSPGGNTEAFF. CDR3 bases: TGTGCCAGCAGTTCCCCAGGAGGTAACACTGAAGCTTTCTTT. The rearrangement uses TRBV28 and TRBJ1-1, with D hard to call. V shed 4 bases and J shed 2 bases, with 11 bases lying between them. Germline-derived CDR1 and CDR2 are MDHEN and SYDVKM. The CDR3 is made up of 14 amino acids.

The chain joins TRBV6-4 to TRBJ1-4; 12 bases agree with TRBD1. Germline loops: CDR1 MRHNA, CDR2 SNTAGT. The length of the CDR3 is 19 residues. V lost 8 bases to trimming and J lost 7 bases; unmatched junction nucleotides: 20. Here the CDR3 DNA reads TGTGCCAGCGGGACGATTAACCGGGACAGGGGGCAGAGAGGTGAAAAACTGTTTTTT. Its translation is CASGTINRDRGQRGEKLFF.

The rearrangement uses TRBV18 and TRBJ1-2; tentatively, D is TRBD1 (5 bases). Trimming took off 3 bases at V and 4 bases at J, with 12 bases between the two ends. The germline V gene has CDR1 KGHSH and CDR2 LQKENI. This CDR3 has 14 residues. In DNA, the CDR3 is TGTGCCAGCTCACCGTCAGGGTACGGCTATGGCTACACCTTC. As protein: CASSPSGYGYGYTF.

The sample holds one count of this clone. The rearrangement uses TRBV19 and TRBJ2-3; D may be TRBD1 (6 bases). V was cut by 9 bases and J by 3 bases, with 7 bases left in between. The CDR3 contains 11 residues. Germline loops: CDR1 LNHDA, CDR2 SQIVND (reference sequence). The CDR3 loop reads CASTGTDTQYF. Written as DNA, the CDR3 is TGTGCCAGCACAGGGACAGATACGCAGTATTTT.

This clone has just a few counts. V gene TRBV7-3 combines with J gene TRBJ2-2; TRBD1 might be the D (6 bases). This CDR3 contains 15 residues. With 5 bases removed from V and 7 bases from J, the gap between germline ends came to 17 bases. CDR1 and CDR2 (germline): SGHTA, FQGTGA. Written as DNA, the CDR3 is TGTGCCAGCAGCCCCGGGACAAGGTTCGGCGGGGAGCTGTTTTTT. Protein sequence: CASSPGTRFGGELFF.

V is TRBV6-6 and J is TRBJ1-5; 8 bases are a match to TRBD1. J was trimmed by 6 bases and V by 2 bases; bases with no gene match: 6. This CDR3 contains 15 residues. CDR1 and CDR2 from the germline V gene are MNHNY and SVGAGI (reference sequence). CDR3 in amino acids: CASSYGQGAIQPQHF. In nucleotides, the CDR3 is TGTGCCAGCAGTTACGGACAGGGCGCTATTCAGCCCCAGCATTTT.

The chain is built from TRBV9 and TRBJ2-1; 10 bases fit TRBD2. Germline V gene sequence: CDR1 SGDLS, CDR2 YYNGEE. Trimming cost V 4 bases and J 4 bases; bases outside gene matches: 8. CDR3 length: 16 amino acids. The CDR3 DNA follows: TGTGCCAGCAGCCCCCGGCTAGCGGGAGTATACAATGAGCAGTTCTTC. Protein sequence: CASSPRLAGVYNEQFF.

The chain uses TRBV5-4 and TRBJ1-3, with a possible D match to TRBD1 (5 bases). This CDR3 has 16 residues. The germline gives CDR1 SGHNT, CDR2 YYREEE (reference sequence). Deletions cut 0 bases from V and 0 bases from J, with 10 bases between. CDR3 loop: CASSLGAGLSGNTIYF. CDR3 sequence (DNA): TGTGCCAGCAGCTTGGGAGCGGGACTCTCTGGAAACACCATATATTTT. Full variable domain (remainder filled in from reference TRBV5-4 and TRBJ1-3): ETGVTQSPTHLIKTRGQQVTLRCSSQSGHNTVSWYQQALGQGPQFIFQYYREEENGRGNFPPRFSGLQFPNYSSELNVNALELDDSALYLCASSLGAGLSGNTIYFGEGSWLTVV.

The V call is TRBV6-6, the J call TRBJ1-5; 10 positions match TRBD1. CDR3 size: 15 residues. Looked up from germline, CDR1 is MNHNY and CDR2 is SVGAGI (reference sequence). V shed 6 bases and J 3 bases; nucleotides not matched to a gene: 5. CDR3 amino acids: CASSGTGENNQPQHF. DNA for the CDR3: TGTGCCAGCAGCGGGACAGGGGAAAACAATCAGCCCCAGCATTTT.

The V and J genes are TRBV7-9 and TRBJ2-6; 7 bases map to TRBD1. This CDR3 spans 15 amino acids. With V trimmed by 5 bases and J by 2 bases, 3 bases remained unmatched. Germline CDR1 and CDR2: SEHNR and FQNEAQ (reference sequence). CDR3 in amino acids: CASSLDRAGANVLTF. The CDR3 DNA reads TGTGCCAGCAGCCTAGACAGGGCTGGGGCCAACGTCCTGACTTTC.

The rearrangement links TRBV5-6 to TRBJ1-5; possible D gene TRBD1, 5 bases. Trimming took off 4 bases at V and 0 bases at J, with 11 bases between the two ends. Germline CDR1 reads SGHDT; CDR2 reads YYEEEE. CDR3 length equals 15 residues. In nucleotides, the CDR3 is TGTGCCAGCAGCGAGTCGGGGGTTAGCAATCAGCCCCAGCATTTT. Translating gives CASSESGVSNQPQHF.

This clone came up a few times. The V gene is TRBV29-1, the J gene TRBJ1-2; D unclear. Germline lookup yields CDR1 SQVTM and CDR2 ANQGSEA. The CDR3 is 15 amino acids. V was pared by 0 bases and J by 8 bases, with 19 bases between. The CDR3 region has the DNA TGCAGCGTTGAAGATCCAAGGACTCCCTCGACAGGCTACACCTTC. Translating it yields CSVEDPRTPSTGYTF.

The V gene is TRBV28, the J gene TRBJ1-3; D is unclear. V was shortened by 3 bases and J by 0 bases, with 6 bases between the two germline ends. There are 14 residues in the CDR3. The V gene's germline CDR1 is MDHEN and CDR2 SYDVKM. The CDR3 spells CASSFLRSGNTIYF. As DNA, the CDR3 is TGTGCCAGCAGTTTCCTCCGCTCTGGAAACACCATATATTTT.

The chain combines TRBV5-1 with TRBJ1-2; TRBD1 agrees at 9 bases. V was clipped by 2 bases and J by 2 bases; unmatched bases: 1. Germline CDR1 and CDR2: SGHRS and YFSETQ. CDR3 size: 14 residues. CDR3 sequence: CASSFGQGNYGYTF. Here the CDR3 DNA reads TGCGCCAGCAGCTTCGGACAGGGGAACTATGGCTACACCTTC.

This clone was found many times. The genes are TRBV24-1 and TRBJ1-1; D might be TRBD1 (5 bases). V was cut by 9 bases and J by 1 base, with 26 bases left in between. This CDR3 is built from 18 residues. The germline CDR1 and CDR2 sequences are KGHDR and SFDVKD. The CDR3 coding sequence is TGTGCCACCCCCCATCAATCCCCGGCTGGACAAAAGAACACTGAAGCTTTCTTT. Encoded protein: CATPHQSPAGQKNTEAFF.

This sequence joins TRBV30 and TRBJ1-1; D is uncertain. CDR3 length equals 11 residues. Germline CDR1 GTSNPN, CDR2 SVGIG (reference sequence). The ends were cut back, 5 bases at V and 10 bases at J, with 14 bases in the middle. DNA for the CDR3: TGTGCCTGGGGACTCGGGGAGGGAGCTTTCTTT. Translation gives CAWGLGEGAFF.

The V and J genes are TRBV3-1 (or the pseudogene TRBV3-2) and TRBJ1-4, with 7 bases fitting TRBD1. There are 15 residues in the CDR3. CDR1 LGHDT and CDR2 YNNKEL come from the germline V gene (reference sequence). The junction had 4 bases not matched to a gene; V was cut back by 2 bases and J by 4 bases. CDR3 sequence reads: CASSQQDRLNEKLFF. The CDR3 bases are TGTGCCAGCAGCCAACAGGACAGGCTTAATGAAAAACTGTTTTTT.

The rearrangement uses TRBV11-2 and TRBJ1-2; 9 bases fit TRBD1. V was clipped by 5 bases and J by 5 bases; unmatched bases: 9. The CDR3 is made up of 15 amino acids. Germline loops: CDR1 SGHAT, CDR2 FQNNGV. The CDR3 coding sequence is TGTGCCAGCAGCACCCGCCCGGGACAGGGATATGGCTACACCTTC. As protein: CASSTRPGQGYGYTF.

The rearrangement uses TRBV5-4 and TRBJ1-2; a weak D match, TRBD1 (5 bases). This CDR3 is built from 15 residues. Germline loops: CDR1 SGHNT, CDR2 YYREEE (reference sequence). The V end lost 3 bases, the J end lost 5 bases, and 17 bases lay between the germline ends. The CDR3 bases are TGTGCCAGCAGCTCGCTCCGGACTGGGACTTATGGCTACACCTTC. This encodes CASSSLRTGTYGYTF.